This T cell receptor (beta chain) was recovered during a study of T cells in Graves' hyperthyroidism and ophthalmopathy. PBMCs stemmed from over 7.5 ml fresh peripheral blood. Amplified TCR beta CDR3 regions came from RNA transcripts. Using the HTBI primer set, a first-round RT-PCR was run on the TCR CDR3. Each CDR3 protein is one row after TCRdb ran MiXCR on the multiplex PCR reads. The sample lists about 480,000 distinct CDR3 sequences; less than 25% were seen once. Sequencing was performed on blood. The sequence was obtained from a woman aged 70-85 years with Graves' ophthalmopathy.

The CDR3 DNA sequence: TGTGCCAGCAGTGCCCGGGACAGGGGTGCCAACTATGGCTACACCTTC. Translating it yields CASSARDRGANYGYTF. This chain joins TRBV6-1 and TRBJ1-2; 10 bases match TRBD1. Germline-derived CDR1 and CDR2 are MNHNS and SASEGT. The CDR3 contains 16 residues. Unmatched junction bases numbered 7, after V lost 4 bases and J lost 2 bases.